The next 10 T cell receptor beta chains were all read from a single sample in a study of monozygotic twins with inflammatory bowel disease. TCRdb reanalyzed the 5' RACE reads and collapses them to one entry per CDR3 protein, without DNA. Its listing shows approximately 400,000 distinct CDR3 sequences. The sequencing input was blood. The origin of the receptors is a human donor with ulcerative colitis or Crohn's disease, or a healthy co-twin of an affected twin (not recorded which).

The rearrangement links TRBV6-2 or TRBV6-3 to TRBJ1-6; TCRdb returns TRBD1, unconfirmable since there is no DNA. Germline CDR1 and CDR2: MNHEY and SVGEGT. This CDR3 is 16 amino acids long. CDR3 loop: CASSPDRGAYNSPLHF.

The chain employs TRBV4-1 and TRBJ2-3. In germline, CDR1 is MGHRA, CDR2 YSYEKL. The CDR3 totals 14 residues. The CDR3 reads CASSQGTIPDTQYF.

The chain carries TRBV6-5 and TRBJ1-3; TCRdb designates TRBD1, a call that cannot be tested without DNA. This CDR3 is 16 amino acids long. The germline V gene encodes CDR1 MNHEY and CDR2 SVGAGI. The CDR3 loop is CASSSTGTRGLNTIYF.

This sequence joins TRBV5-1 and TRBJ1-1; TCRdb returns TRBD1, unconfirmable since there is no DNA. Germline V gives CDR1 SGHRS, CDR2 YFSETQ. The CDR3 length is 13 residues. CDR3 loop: CASSPEGTVAAFF.

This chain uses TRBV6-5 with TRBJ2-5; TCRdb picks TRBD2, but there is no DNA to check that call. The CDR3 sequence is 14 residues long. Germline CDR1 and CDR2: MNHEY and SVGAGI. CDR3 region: CASSYSLLDKTQYF.

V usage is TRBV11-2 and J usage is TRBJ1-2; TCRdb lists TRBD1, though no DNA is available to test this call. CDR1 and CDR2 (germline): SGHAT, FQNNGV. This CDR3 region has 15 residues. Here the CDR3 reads CASSPTGQGRYGYTF.

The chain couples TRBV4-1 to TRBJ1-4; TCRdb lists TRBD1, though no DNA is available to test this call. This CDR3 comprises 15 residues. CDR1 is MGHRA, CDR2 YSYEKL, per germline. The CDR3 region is CASSQVGQGAEKLFF.

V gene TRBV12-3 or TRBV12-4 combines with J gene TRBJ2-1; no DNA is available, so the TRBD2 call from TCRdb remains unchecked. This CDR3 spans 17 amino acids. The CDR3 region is CASSHRTSGATYNEQFF.

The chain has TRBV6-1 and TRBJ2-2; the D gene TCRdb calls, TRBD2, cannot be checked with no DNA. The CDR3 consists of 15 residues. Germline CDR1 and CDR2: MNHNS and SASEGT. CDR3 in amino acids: CASSNQPVLVGELFF.

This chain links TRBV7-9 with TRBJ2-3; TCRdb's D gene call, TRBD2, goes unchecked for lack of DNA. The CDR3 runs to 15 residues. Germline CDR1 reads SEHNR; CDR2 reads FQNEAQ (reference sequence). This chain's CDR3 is CASSLGGGVTDTQYF.